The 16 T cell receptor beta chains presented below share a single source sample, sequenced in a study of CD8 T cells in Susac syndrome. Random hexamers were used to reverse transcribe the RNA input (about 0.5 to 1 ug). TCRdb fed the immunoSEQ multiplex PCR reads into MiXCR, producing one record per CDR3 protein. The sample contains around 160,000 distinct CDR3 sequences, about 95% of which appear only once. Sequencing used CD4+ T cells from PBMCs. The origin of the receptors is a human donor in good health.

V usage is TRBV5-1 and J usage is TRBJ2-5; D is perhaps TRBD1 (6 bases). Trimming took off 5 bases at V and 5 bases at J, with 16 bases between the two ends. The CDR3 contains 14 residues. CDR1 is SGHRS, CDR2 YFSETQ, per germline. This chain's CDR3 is CASSPLGTRETQYF. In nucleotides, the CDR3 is TGCGCCAGCAGTCCGCTGGGGACACGGGAGACCCAGTACTTC.

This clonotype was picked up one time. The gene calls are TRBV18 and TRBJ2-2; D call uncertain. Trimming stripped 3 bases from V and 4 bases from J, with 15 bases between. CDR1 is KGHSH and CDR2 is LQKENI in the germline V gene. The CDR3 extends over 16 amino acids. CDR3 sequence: CASSPQRPALTGELFF. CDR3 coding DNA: TGTGCCAGCTCACCTCAGCGCCCCGCGCTCACCGGGGAGCTGTTTTTT.

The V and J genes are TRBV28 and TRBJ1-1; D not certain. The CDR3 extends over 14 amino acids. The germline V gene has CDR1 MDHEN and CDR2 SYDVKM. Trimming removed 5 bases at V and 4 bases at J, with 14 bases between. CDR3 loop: CASSRTSGSTEAFF. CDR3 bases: TGTGCCAGCAGTCGAACTTCGGGCAGCACTGAAGCTTTCTTT.

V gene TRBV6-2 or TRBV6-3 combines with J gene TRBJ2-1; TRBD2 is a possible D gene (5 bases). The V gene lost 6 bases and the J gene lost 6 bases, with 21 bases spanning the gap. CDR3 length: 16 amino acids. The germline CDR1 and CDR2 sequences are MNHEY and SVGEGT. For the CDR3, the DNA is TGTGCCAGCAGCGACGGACCCTGGGATCGGGGCAATGAGCAGTTCTTC. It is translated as CASSDGPWDRGNEQFF.

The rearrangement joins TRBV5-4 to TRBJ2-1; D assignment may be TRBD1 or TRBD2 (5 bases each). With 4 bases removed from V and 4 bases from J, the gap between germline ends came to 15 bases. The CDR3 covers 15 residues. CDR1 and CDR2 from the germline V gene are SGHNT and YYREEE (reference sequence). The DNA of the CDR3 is TGTGCCAGCAGCCCCCGGGACCAGATATACAATGAGCAGTTCTTC. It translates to CASSPRDQIYNEQFF.

CDR3 amino acids: CASSRRGFNSYNSPLHF. In nucleotides, the CDR3 is TGTGCCAGCAGCCGCAGGGGTTTCAACTCCTATAATTCACCCCTCCACTTT. The gene calls are TRBV3-1 and TRBJ1-6, with a possible D match to TRBD1 (6 bases). V lost 4 bases and J 0 bases, leaving 13 bases between the germline ends. From germline, CDR1 is LGHDT and CDR2 YNNKEL (reference sequence). This CDR3 spans 17 amino acids.

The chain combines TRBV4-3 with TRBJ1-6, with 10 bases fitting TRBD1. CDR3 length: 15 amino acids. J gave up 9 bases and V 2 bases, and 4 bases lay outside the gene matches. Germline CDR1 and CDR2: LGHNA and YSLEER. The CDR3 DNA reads TGCGCCAGCAGCCAATCTCGGGACAGGGGTTCACCCCTCCACTTT. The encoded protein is CASSQSRDRGSPLHF.

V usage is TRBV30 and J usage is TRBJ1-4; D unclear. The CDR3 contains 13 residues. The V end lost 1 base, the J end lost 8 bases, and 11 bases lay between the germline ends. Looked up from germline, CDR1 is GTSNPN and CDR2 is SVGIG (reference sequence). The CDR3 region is CAWSDEGEEKLFF. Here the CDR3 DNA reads TGTGCCTGGAGTGACGAGGGAGAGGAAAAACTGTTTTTT.

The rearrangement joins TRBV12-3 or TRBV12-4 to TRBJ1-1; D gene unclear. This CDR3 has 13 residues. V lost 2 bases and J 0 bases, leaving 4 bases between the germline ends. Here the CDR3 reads CASSLSMNTEAFF. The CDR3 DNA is TGTGCCAGCAGTTTATCGATGAACACTGAAGCTTTCTTT.

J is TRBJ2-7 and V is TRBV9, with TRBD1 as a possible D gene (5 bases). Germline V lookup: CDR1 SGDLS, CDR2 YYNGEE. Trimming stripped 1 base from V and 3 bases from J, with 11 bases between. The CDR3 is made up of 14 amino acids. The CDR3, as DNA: TGTGCCAGCAGCGTAAGCCCACAGGACTACGAGCAGTACTTC. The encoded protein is CASSVSPQDYEQYF.

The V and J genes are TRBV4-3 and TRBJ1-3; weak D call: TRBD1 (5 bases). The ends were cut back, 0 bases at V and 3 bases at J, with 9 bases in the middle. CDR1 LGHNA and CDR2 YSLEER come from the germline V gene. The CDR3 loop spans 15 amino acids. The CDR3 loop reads CASSQDGGDGNTIYF. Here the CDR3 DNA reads TGCGCCAGCAGCCAAGATGGGGGGGATGGAAACACCATATATTTT.

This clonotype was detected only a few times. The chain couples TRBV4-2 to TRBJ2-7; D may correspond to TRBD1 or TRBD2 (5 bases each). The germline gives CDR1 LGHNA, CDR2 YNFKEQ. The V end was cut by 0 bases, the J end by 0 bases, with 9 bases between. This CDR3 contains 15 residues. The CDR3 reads CASSQDWGSSYEQYF. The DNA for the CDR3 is TGTGCCAGCAGCCAAGATTGGGGGTCCTCCTACGAGCAGTACTTC.

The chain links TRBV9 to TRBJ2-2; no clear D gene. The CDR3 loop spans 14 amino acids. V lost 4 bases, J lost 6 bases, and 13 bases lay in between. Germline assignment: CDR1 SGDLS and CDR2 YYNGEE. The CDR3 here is CASSPSRGSGELFF. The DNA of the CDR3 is TGTGCCAGCAGCCCAAGCCGAGGATCCGGGGAGCTGTTTTTT.

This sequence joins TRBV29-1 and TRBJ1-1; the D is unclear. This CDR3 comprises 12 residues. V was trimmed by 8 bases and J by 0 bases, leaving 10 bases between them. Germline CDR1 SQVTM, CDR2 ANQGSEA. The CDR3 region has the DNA TGCAGCTGCAGACCGATGAACACTGAAGCTTTCTTT. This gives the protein CSCRPMNTEAFF.

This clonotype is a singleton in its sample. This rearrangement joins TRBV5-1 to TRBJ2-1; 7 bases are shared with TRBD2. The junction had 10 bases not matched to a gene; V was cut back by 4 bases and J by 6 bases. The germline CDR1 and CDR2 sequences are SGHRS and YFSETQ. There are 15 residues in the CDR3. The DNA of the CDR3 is TGCGCCAGCAGCACCGGGACTATAGGCAGCAATGAGCAGTTCTTC. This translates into CASSTGTIGSNEQFF. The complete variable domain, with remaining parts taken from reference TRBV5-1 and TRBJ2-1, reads KAGVTQTPRYLIKTRGQQVTLSCSPISGHRSVSWYQQTPGQGLQFLFEYFSETQRNKGNFPGRFSGRQFSNSRSEMNVSTLELGDSALYLCASSTGTIGSNEQFFGPGTRLTVL.

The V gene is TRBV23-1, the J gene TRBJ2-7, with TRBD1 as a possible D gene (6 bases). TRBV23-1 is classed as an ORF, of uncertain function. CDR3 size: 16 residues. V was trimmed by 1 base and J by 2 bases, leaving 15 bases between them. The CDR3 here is CASSQCIRDKAYEQYF. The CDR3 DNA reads TGCGCCAGCAGTCAATGTATACGGGACAAAGCCTACGAGCAGTACTTC.